A selection of T cell receptor beta chains follows, all from one sample in a study of response to subunit inactivated influenza vaccine. TCRdb used MiXCR to reprocess the RT-PCR reads, holding one entry per CDR3 protein. The sample shows around 650,000 distinct CDR3 sequences, around 16% of them seen only once. The sample consisted of PBMCs from blood, taken 11 to 12 days after vaccination. These receptors were taken from a man aged 45-65 years who received an inactivated influenza vaccine. Both conserved end residues are part of each CDR3. D genes are given only for firm matches. Only part of the rows carry a size: once, few, many, or a class if the clone is expanded.

TRBJ2-5	TRBV5-1	few	-	TGCGCCAGCAGCTTAAATTTGGCCGAAGAGACCCAGTACTTC	CASSLNLAEETQYF
TRBJ1-2	TRBV5-1	many	-	TGCGCCAGCAGCCCCAATGACGGCCATGGCTACACCTTC	CASSPNDGHGYTF
TRBJ1-1	TRBV7-9	few	-	TGTGCCAGCAGCCCCTTAGAGGGGGGCACTGAAGCTTTCTTT	CASSPLEGGTEAFF
TRBJ2-1	TRBV7-2	many	TRBD2	TGTGCCAGCAGCGTGTTAGCGGGAGGGTTTGAGCAGTTCTTC	CASSVLAGGFEQFF
TRBJ2-5	TRBV20-1	-	TRBD1	TGCAGTGCGGGCCGCGCGGCAGGAAGGGGGCAGACCCAGTACTTC	CSAGRAAGRGQTQYF
TRBJ1-2	TRBV6-2/TRBV6-3	few	-	TGTGCCAGCAGTTACTCGACTGAGAGATCCTATGGCTACACCTTC	CASSYSTERSYGYTF
TRBJ2-5	TRBV7-2	-	-	TGTGCCAGCAGCTTAGGGGTCAGGGAAAAGACCCAGTACTTC	CASSLGVREKTQYF
TRBJ2-3	TRBV5-6	-	TRBD1	TGTGCCAGCAGCTTGGGGGACAGGGGATCAGATACGCAGTATTTT	CASSLGDRGSDTQYF
TRBJ2-5	TRBV6-5	few	TRBD1	TGTGCCAGCAGTTACGGGACAGGGCGAGAGACCCAGTACTTC	CASSYGTGRETQYF
TRBJ1-6	TRBV28	-	-	TGTGCCAGCAAACTGTCGAGCTCCTATAATTCACCCCTCCACTTT	CASKLSSSYNSPLHF
TRBJ2-7	TRBV27	few	-	TGTGCCAGCAGTTTAACCCGGCGACCCTACGAGCAGTACTTC	CASSLTRRPYEQYF
TRBJ2-1	TRBV29-1	few	-	TGCAGCGTTGAGATTGGGGGGATCTCCTACAATGAGCAGTTCTTC	CSVEIGGISYNEQFF
TRBJ2-1	TRBV28	-	TRBD2	TGTGCCAGCAGTTTATGGCCTAGCGGGAGCCTGTTCTTC	CASSLWPSGSLFF
TRBJ2-2	TRBV7-9	-	-	TGTGCCAGCAGCTTCAACCCGGGGCGAACCGGGGAGCTGTTTTTT	CASSFNPGRTGELFF
TRBJ2-7	TRBV7-8	-	-	TGTGCCAGCAGCTTAGCCCCAGGGGGGGGCTACGAGCAGTACTTC	CASSLAPGGGYEQYF
TRBJ2-2	TRBV11-2	few	-	TGTGCCAGCAGCTTAGAAATTGAAGGGTCTTACACCGGGGAGCTGTTTTTT	CASSLEIEGSYTGELFF
TRBJ1-6	TRBV7-8	-	-	TGTGCCAGCAGCTTAAGTAAACAGACTAATTCACCCCTCCATTTT	CASSLSKQTNSPLHF
TRBJ2-7	TRBV12-3/TRBV12-4	-	TRBD1	TGTGCCAGCAGTCTTAGGACAGGGGCCCCCCACGAGCAGTACTTC	CASSLRTGAPHEQYF
TRBJ1-6	TRBV19	-	TRBD1	TGTGCCAGTAGGGACCGGGACAGCAATCCTAATTCACCCCTCCACTTT	CASRDRDSNPNSPLHF
TRBJ2-7	TRBV12-3/TRBV12-4	-	-	TGTGCCAGCAGTCTCGTACTTAATTCCTACGAGCAGTACTTC	CASSLVLNSYEQYF
TRBJ1-1	TRBV5-1	-	-	TGCGCCAGCAGCTTGGGATGGGCTGCCGAAGCTTTCTTT	CASSLGWAAEAFF
TRBJ1-2	TRBV24-1	-	-	TGTGCCACCAGTGATGGAGGGCGAAGCGGCTACACCTTC	CATSDGGRSGYTF
TRBJ2-1	TRBV28	-	-	TGTGCCAGCAGTAGACCGGGGCCGACCTACAATGAGCAGTTCTTC	CASSRPGPTYNEQFF
TRBJ2-2	TRBV7-6	-	TRBD2	TGTGCCAGCCGGAGCGGGAGCCGCACCGGGGAGCTGTTTTTT	CASRSGSRTGELFF
TRBJ2-1	TRBV7-2	-	TRBD2	TGTGCCAGCAGCTTAGCGGCGGCTAGCGGACTGGGGCCTCAGTTCTTC	CASSLAAASGLGPQFF
TRBJ2-5	TRBV4-2	few	TRBD2	TGTGCCAGCAGCCAAGTAAATAGCGGGGGGGGAGAGACCCAGTACTTC	CASSQVNSGGGETQYF
TRBJ1-3	TRBV6-1	few	-	TGTGCCACCAGGCTCGGAGAGTCTGGAAACACCATATATTTT	CATRLGESGNTIYF
TRBJ2-2	TRBV20-1	-	-	TGCAGTGCAGATGCCTTTGCGGGGAACACCGGGGAGCTGTTTTTT	CSADAFAGNTGELFF
TRBJ2-5	TRBV13	few	TRBD2	TGTGCCAGCAGCTTAAGAACCGGGACTAGCGCGAAGGTCGAGACCCAGTACTTC	CASSLRTGTSAKVETQYF
TRBJ2-1	TRBV6-1	many	-	TGTGCCAGCAGCCCCCCCGGGAATCGTGAGCAGTTCTTC	CASSPPGNREQFF
TRBJ2-3	TRBV7-2	many	-	TGTGCCAGCAGCTGGGGCACAGATACGCAGTATTTT	CASSWGTDTQYF
TRBJ2-7	TRBV30	few	-	TGTGCCTGGAGTGTGGGCAGCTACGAGCAGTACTTC	CAWSVGSYEQYF
TRBJ2-5	TRBV7-2	-	-	TGTGCCAGCAGCTTAGGGAAGGCCCTGGGGACCCAGTACTTC	CASSLGKALGTQYF
TRBJ1-3	TRBV7-2	-	-	TGTGCCAGCAGCGCCAGTCAGAGTGCTGGAAACACCATATATTTT	CASSASQSAGNTIYF
TRBJ1-1	TRBV27	few	-	TGTGCCAGCAGTAACAGGCAACGGGCTGAAGCTTTCTTT	CASSNRQRAEAFF
TRBJ1-1	TRBV2	-	-	TGTGCCAGCAGTGAATTGGGGGGGGGAAACACTGAAGCTTTCTTT	CASSELGGGNTEAFF
TRBJ2-7	TRBV7-2	many	-	TGTGCCAGCAGCTTCGGGACTTACTCCTACGAGCAGTACTTC	CASSFGTYSYEQYF
TRBJ2-3	TRBV5-6	-	-	TGTGCCAGCGGGGGGCAGGGAGATACGCAGTATTTT	CASGGQGDTQYF
TRBJ2-5	TRBV11-1	few	-	TGTGCCAGCAGCTTAACTGGAGGGGGATTCACGCGCCAAGAGACCCAGTACTTC	CASSLTGGGFTRQETQYF
TRBJ2-2	TRBV27	-	-	TGTGCCAGCAGTTTAGGGATCAGGGGTAACACCGGGGAGCTGTTTTTT	CASSLGIRGNTGELFF
TRBJ2-7	TRBV6-1	-	-	TGTGCCAGCAGTGAAAACTACTCCTACGAGCAGTACTTC	CASSENYSYEQYF
TRBJ2-1	TRBV5-1	-	TRBD1	TGCGCCAGCAGCTTGGGTGGGACAGGGGGCTTCAATGAGCAGTTCTTC	CASSLGGTGGFNEQFF
TRBJ2-1	TRBV7-6	-	TRBD2	TGTGCCAGCAGCCCGACCTGGACTAGCGGGGGCCCCGGAGATGAGCAGTTCTTC	CASSPTWTSGGPGDEQFF
TRBJ2-7	TRBV11-1	-	-	TGTGCCAGCAGCTTAGTATACGGTTTTGGAAGCGAGCAGTACTTC	CASSLVYGFGSEQYF
TRBJ2-2	TRBV12-3/TRBV12-4	many	-	TGTGCCAGCACTCCCCGGGAGAGGGAAAACACCGGGGAGCTGTTTTTT	CASTPRERENTGELFF
TRBJ1-5	TRBV2	few	TRBD1	TGTGCCAGCCAAGGACAGGGCAGCTTTCAGCCCCAGCATTTT	CASQGQGSFQPQHF
TRBJ1-2	TRBV6-1	few	-	TGTGCCAGCAGAACCGGGACGGCAATGTCTTATGGCTACACCTTC	CASRTGTAMSYGYTF
TRBJ1-1	TRBV13	few	TRBD1	TGTGCCAGCAGCCGCCGGGGACAGTACACTGAAGCTTTCTTT	CASSRRGQYTEAFF
TRBJ1-2	TRBV20-1	few	-	TGCAGTGCTAGAGGGGTACAGGGAACCTATGGCTACACCTTC	CSARGVQGTYGYTF
TRBJ1-2	TRBV28	few	-	TGTGCCAGCAGTTTATGGGGGGCCGGCGCCTATGGCTACACCTTC	CASSLWGAGAYGYTF
TRBJ1-2	TRBV5-5	few	TRBD1	TGTGCCAGCAGCTTGACACCGGGACAGGGACTCTATGGCTACACCTTC	CASSLTPGQGLYGYTF
TRBJ2-7	TRBV3-1	-	TRBD1	TGTGCCAGCAGCTCCGTCGGGACAGTTCCCTCCTACGAGCAGTACTTC	CASSSVGTVPSYEQYF